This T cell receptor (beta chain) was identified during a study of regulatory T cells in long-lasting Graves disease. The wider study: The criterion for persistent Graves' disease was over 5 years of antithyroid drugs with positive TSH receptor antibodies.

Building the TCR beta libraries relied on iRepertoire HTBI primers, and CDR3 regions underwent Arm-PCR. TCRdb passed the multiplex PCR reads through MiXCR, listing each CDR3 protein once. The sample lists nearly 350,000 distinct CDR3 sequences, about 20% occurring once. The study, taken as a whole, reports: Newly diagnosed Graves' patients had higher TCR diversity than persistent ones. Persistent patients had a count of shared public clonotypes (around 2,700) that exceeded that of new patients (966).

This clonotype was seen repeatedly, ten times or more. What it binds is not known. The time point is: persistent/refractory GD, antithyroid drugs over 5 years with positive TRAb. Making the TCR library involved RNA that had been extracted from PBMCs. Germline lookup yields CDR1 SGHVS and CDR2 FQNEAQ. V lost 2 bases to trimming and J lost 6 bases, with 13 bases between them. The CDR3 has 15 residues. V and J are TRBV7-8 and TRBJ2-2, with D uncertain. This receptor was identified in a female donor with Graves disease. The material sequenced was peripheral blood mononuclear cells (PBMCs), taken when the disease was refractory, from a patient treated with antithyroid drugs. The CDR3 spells CASSLPRVSPGELFF. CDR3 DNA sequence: TGTGCCAGCAGCTTACCCCGGGTCTCACCCGGGGAGCTGTTTTTT.